This section outlines one TCR beta chain sequence together with its context. The target antigen is unknown. The data originate from a study of neurological immune-mediated disorders. 5'RACE generated cDNA with 10-nucleotide random UMIs. One entry per CDR3 protein results from TCRdb running MiXCR on the 5' RACE reads. Altogether about 14,000 distinct CDR3 sequences are present, about 10% being singletons, with the ten largest covering around 23%. General study findings and limits: HTLV-1-associated myelopathy had the most TCR clonal expansion, and multiple sclerosis had the least, less than healthy controls.

Healthy controls were blood bank volunteers in Maryland, USA. The unsorted libraries were generated from a total of 2 million PBMCs, which had been stored in RNAlater at -80 C. The clonotype comes from a woman between 40 and 55 years old in good health. The sequencing input was PBMCs.

The CDR3 loop is CASSYSQGHEKLFF. CDR3 coding DNA: TGTGCCAGCAGTTACAGCCAGGGGCATGAAAAACTGTTTTTT. This chain connects TRBV6-5 to TRBJ1-4, with D possibly TRBD1 on 6 matching bases. The CDR3 sequence is 14 residues long. Germline CDR1 MNHEY, CDR2 SVGAGI. The V and J ends lost 2 bases and 6 bases respectively, with 10 bases between them.